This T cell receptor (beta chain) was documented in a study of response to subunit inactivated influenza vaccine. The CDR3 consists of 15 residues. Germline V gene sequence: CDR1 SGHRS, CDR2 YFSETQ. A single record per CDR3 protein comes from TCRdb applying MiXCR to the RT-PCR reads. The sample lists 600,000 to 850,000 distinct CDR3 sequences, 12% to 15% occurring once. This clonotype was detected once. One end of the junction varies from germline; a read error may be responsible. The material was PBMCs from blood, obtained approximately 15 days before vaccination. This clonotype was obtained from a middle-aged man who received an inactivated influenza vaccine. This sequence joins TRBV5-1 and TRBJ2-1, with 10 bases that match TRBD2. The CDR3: CASSLGTSGYNEHFF. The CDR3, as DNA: TGCGCCAGCAGCTTGGGGACTAGCGGCTACAATGAGCACTTCTTC.